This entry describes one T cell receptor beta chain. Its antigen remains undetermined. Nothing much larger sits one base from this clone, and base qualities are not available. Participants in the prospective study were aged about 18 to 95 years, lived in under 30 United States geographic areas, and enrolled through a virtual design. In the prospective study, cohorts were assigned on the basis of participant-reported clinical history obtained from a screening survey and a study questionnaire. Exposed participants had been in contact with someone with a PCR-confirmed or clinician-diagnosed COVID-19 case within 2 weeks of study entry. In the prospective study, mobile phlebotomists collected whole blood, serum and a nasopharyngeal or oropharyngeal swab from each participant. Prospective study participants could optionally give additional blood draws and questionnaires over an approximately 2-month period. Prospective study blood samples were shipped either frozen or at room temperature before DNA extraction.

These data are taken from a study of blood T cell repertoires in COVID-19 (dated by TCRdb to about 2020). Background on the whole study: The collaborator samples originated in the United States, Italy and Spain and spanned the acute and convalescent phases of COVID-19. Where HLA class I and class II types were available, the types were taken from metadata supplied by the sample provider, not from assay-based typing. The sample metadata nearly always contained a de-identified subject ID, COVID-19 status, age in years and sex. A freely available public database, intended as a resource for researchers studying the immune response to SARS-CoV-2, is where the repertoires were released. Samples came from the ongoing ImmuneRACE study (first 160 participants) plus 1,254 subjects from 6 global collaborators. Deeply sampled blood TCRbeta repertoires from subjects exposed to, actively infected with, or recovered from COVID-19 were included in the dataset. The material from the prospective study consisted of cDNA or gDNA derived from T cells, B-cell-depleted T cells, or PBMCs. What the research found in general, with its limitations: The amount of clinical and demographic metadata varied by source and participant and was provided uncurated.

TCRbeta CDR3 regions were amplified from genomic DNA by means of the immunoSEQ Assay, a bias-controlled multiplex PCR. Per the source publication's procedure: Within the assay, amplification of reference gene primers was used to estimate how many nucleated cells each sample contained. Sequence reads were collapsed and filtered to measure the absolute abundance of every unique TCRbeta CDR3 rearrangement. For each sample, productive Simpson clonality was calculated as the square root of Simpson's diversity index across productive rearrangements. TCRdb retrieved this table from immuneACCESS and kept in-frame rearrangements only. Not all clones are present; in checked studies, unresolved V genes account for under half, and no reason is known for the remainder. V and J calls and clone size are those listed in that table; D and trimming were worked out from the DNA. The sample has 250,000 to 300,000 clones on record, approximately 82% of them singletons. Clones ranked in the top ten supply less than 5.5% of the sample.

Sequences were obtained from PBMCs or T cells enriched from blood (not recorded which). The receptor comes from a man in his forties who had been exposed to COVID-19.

The CDR3 region has the sequence CATSRGLFATNEKLFF. The DNA is TGTGCCACCAGCAGGGGGCTATTTGCAACTAATGAAAAACTGTTTTTT. The rearranged segments are TRBV15 and TRBJ1-4, with a weak D call of TRBD1 (5 bases match). Inclusive of the bounding cysteine and phenylalanine, the CDR3 is 16 residues long. Of the read, only the CDR3 DNA is kept; its 48 bases are in frame from base 1. The germline V gene (reference sequence) specifies LNHNV as CDR1 and YYDKDF as CDR2. V is reduced by 3 bases and J by 0 bases, leaving a spacing of 11 bases between them.